This T cell receptor (beta chain) was identified in a study of metastatic and nonmetastatic thyroid tumors. Study-wide context: Blood and tumor or nodule tissue repertoires from malignant and benign thyroid patients were compared.

Points from the study as a whole: In blood and tumor, TCR beta diversity was reportedly significantly higher in malignant thyroid tumors than in benign nodules.

This clone was counted ten times or more. What it binds is unknown. No patient had received any treatment before thyroid surgery. J lost 4 bases, V lost 3 bases, and 7 bases had no gene match. The CDR3 is 14 residues long. Germline values: CDR1 DFQATT, CDR2 SNEGSKA (reference sequence). As handled by the study authors: The study took CDR3 differences across clinicopathological groups and made a distant-metastasis classifier for papillary thyroid cancer from them. TCRdb re-clonotyped the PCR reads through MiXCR. The V and J calls follow TCRdb's processing rather than the paper's. Of 23,000 or so clones listed, approximately 13% are singletons.

This chain joins TRBV20-1 and TRBJ2-3, with 7 bases matching TRBD1. Sequences were obtained from blood. The TCR comes from a female donor with papillary thyroid cancer or a benign thyroid nodule (not recorded which). Some clones in this sample may be carry-over from other donors' samples. The CDR3 sequence: CSASLRQGADTQYF. DNA of the CDR3: TGCAGTGCTAGTTTGCGACAGGGCGCAGATACGCAGTATTTT.